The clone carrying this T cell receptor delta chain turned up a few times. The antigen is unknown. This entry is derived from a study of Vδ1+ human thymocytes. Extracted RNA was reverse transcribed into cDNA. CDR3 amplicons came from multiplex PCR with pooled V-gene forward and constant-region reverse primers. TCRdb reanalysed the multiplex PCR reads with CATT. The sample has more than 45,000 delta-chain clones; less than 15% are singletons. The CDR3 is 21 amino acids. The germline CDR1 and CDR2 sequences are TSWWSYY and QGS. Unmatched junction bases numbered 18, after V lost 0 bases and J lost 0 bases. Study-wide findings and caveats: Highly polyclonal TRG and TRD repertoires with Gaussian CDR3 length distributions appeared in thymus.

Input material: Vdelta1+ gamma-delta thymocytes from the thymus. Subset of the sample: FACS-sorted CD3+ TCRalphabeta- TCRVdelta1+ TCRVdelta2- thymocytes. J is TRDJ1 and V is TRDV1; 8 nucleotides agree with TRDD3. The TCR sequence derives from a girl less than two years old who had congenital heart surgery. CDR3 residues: CALGELAFLGDTRRYTDKLIF. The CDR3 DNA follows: TGTGCTCTTGGGGAACTGGCATTCCTCGGGGATACTAGGCGGTACACCGATAAACTCATCTTT.